A single sample gave rise to the 27 T cell receptor beta chains below, sequenced in a study of blood T cell repertoires in COVID-19. Using immunoSEQ multiplex PCR, the repertoire was profiled, and TCRdb retains in-frame clones only, with some absent. In the table there are about 78,000 clones, 90% of which are singletons. Sequenced: peripheral blood. The receptors were gathered from a woman aged 80 or over with active or convalescent COVID-19.

This chain links TRBV28 with TRBJ1-4, with D possibly being TRBD1 (5 bases). V was trimmed by 8 bases and J by 7 bases, leaving 11 bases between them. CDR3 size: 12 residues. The germline CDR1 and CDR2 sequences are MDHEN and SYDVKM. The CDR3 nucleotides read TGTGCCAGCGGTGGGGGGTCTGAAAAACTGTTTTTT. Its translation: CASGGGSEKLFF.

CDR3 sequence: CASKTPGHSFNEQYF. CDR3 nucleotides: TGTGCCAGCAAAACCCCGGGACACAGCTTCAACGAGCAGTACTTC. The V and J genes are TRBV28 and TRBJ2-7; tentatively, D is TRBD1 (6 bases). Germline lookup yields CDR1 MDHEN and CDR2 SYDVKM. Trimming cost V 7 bases and J 5 bases, with 21 bases left between them. CDR3 length: 15 residues.

The rearrangement links TRBV5-1 to TRBJ2-3; 11 bases match TRBD2. The CDR3 covers 16 residues. J was trimmed by 13 bases and V by 0 bases; bases with no gene match: 13. Germline CDR1 is SGHRS and CDR2 is YFSETQ. The CDR3 sequence is CASSLDGRASGGLKYF. Here the CDR3 DNA reads TGCGCCAGCAGCTTGGACGGTAGGGCTAGCGGGGGGCTAAAGTATTTT.

The chain uses TRBV2 and TRBJ1-4, with 9 bases that match TRBD1. The germline CDR1 and CDR2 sequences are SNHLY and FYNNEI. Trimming cost V 8 bases and J 7 bases; bases outside gene matches: 8. The CDR3 consists of 14 residues. CDR3 sequence: CASGGETGGEKLFF. CDR3 in DNA: TGTGCCAGCGGTGGTGAGACAGGGGGTGAAAAACTGTTTTTT.

The rearrangement joins TRBV9 to TRBJ1-2; weak D call: TRBD1 (6 bases). There are 15 residues in the CDR3. Germline loops: CDR1 SGDLS, CDR2 YYNGEE. V dropped 1 base and J dropped 8 bases, with 18 bases sitting between them. The CDR3 DNA reads as TGTGCCAGCAGCGTAACCCATGGACAGATCGGGGGCTACACCTTC. Protein product: CASSVTHGQIGGYTF.

V gene TRBV2 combines with J gene TRBJ1-5; no definite D call. CDR3 length: 12 amino acids. V shed 7 bases and J shed 4 bases, with 8 bases lying between them. The germline V gene has CDR1 SNHLY and CDR2 FYNNEI. CDR3 amino acids: CASNDPNQPQHF. CDR3 nucleotide sequence: TGTGCCAGCAATGACCCAAATCAGCCCCAGCATTTT.

The chain couples TRBV5-1 to TRBJ2-5; D unclear. The V end lost 2 bases, the J end lost 1 base, and 6 bases lay between the germline ends. The CDR3 length is 13 residues. Germline V gene lookup returns CDR1 SGHRS and CDR2 YFSETQ. This chain's CDR3 is CASSFSSQETQYF. CDR3 nucleotide sequence: TGCGCCAGCAGCTTCTCCAGCCAAGAGACCCAGTACTTC.

The table lists this clone with a count of one. Here the CDR3 reads CASSFRGQGVNEQFF. CDR3 DNA: TGTGCCAGCAGTTTTAGGGGACAGGGAGTCAATGAGCAGTTCTTC. V is TRBV28 and J is TRBJ2-1; TRBD1 matches at 9 bases. This CDR3 contains 15 residues. Germline V CDR1 and CDR2: MDHEN, SYDVKM. Unmatched junction bases numbered 6, after V lost 3 bases and J lost 6 bases.

The rearrangement links TRBV15 to TRBJ1-4; possibly TRBD1 for D (6 bases). The germline V gene has CDR1 LNHNV and CDR2 YYDKDF (reference sequence). The CDR3 has 15 residues. V gave up 5 bases and J gave up 6 bases, with 16 bases separating them. This CDR3 is CATSGRGGVDEKLFF. DNA of the CDR3: TGTGCCACCAGCGGAAGAGGGGGGGTGGATGAAAAACTGTTTTTT.

The genes are TRBV29-1 and TRBJ2-2; D is uncertain. Germline V CDR1 and CDR2: SQVTM, ANQGSEA. CDR3 size: 13 residues. The V end lost 3 bases, the J end lost 2 bases, and 7 bases lay between the germline ends. Here the CDR3 DNA reads TGCAGCGTTGATGGGCACAACACCGGGGAGCTGTTTTTT. This gives the protein CSVDGHNTGELFF.

This clone appeared once. This chain links TRBV28 with TRBJ2-1, with D possibly matching TRBD1 (6 bases). The CDR3 spans 12 residues. Trimming left V 7 bases short and J 9 bases short, with 13 bases between. The V gene's germline CDR1 is MDHEN and CDR2 SYDVKM. The CDR3 loop is CASTTGLFEQFF. The CDR3 region has the DNA TGTGCCAGCACTACAGGGCTTTTTGAGCAGTTCTTC.

The chain is built from TRBV5-4 and TRBJ1-1; possible D gene TRBD1, 5 bases. Germline V gene lookup returns CDR1 SGHNT and CDR2 YYREEE (reference sequence). Trimming removed 4 bases at V and 0 bases at J, with 16 bases between. The CDR3 has 16 amino acids. The CDR3 bases are TGTGCCAGCAGCCCCACTGGGGCGAACATGAACACTGAAGCTTTCTTT. Residues: CASSPTGANMNTEAFF.

This chain connects TRBV7-2 to TRBJ1-1; no reliable D call. Germline V gene data show CDR1 as SGHTA and CDR2 as FQGNSA. V was shortened by 0 bases and J by 5 bases, with 7 bases between the two germline ends. CDR3 length: 13 amino acids. The CDR3 DNA is TGTGCCAGCAGCTTAGCTAGGCGGACTGAAGCTTTCTTT. It yields the protein CASSLARRTEAFF.

Turning to this clone: Other DNA sequences in the same sample also yield this CDR3. The V call is TRBV19, the J call TRBJ1-5, with D tentatively TRBD1 (6 bases). Germline assignment: CDR1 LNHDA and CDR2 SQIVND (reference sequence). The CDR3 has 15 residues. V was cut by 2 bases and J by 3 bases, with 11 bases left in between. The DNA of the CDR3 is TGTGCCAGTAGTATAAGGACAGACCTCAATCAGCCCCAGCATTTT. Its protein product is CASSIRTDLNQPQHF.

The V call is TRBV6-5, the J call TRBJ2-1; D perhaps matches TRBD2 (7 bases). The CDR3 loop spans 14 amino acids. In germline, CDR1 is MNHEY, CDR2 SVGAGI. Trimming left V 6 bases short and J 7 bases short, with 16 bases between. The chain's CDR3 is CASRGRGASNEQFF. The CDR3 coding sequence is TGTGCCAGCAGGGGTCGGGGGGCGTCGAATGAGCAGTTCTTC.

This chain connects TRBV11-2 to TRBJ1-6, with TRBD1 identical over 7 bases. J was trimmed by 10 bases and V by 5 bases; bases with no gene match: 14. CDR1 is SGHAT and CDR2 is FQNNGV in the germline V gene. This CDR3 comprises 16 residues. The DNA of the CDR3 is TGTGCCAGCAGCGCGTACAGGGGCTCTGTGGTCTCACCCCTCCACTTT. The encoded protein is CASSAYRGSVVSPLHF.

The CDR3 nucleotides are TGTGCCAGCAGCTTATCCGGTGACAGGACCTACGAGCAGTACTTC. Its translation: CASSLSGDRTYEQYF. The gene calls are TRBV7-9 and TRBJ2-7; possible D gene TRBD1, 6 bases. Germline V gives CDR1 SEHNR, CDR2 FQNEAQ (reference sequence). V was cut by 2 bases and J by 2 bases, with 13 bases left in between. The CDR3 consists of 15 residues.

The CDR3 DNA sequence: TGCAGCGTTGATTCCCGGACTAGCGGGAGTGGGAATGAGCAGTTCTTC. Translated, it gives CSVDSRTSGSGNEQFF. The rearrangement uses TRBV29-1 and TRBJ2-1, with 13 bases aligning to TRBD2. After removal of 3 bases from V and 7 bases from J, the junction contained 9 bases not matched to a gene. The CDR3 totals 16 residues. Germline V CDR1 and CDR2: SQVTM, ANQGSEA.

This clone was counted a few times. The chain joins TRBV7-6 to TRBJ2-7; 13 bases map to TRBD2. Trimming took 3 bases from V and 2 from J; bases not matched to a gene: 4. Germline CDR1 SGHVS, CDR2 FNYEAQ. This CDR3 is built from 16 residues. CDR3 nucleotides: TGTGCCAGCAGCTTCGGGACTAGCGGGGACACCTACGAGCAGTACTTC. Translating gives CASSFGTSGDTYEQYF. The full variable domain, completed using reference TRBV7-6 and TRBJ2-7, is GAGVSQSPRYKVTKRGQDVALRCDPISGHVSLYWYRQALGQGPEFLTYFNYEAQQDKSGLPNDRFSAERPEGSISTLTIQRTEQRDSAMYRCASSFGTSGDTYEQYFGPGTRLTVT.

The chain couples TRBV9 to TRBJ1-6; D not resolved. With 0 bases removed from V and 7 bases from J, the gap between germline ends came to 8 bases. Germline lookup yields CDR1 SGDLS and CDR2 YYNGEE. The CDR3 is 14 residues long. This CDR3 is CASSVAPGNSPLHF. The CDR3, as DNA: TGTGCCAGCAGCGTAGCCCCCGGGAATTCACCCCTCCACTTT.

The CDR3 DNA reads TGTGCCAGCAGCTTTCAGGGGGCGTCTGCAGAGACCCAGTACTTC. Translation: CASSFQGASAETQYF. This sequence joins TRBV7-2 and TRBJ2-5, with TRBD1 matching over 8 bases. The CDR3 spans 15 residues. The V gene's germline CDR1 is SGHTA and CDR2 FQGNSA. Trimming removed 3 bases from V and 4 bases from J; junction bases left unmatched: 7.

The chain is built from TRBV27 and TRBJ1-5, with a tentative D call TRBD1 (5 bases). Germline loops: CDR1 MNHEY, CDR2 SMNVEV (reference sequence). The CDR3 covers 16 residues. V was pared by 3 bases and J by 0 bases, with 12 bases between. Written as DNA, the CDR3 is TGTGCCAGCAGTTTCTTAGGGGACTATAGCAATCAGCCCCAGCATTTT. It codes for CASSFLGDYSNQPQHF.

The rearrangement links TRBV6-1 to TRBJ1-2; the D gene is possibly TRBD1 (6 bases). The germline V and J ends were trimmed by 2 bases and 7 bases, with 17 bases remaining between them. The germline V gene encodes CDR1 MNHNS and CDR2 SASEGT. The CDR3 spans 15 residues. Written as DNA, the CDR3 is TGTGCCAGCAGTGAAATGGCAGGGGAAGTACTTGGCTACACCTTC. Its translation is CASSEMAGEVLGYTF.

This chain uses TRBV2 with TRBJ1-1; D not resolved. The length of the CDR3 is 16 residues. V lost 5 bases and J lost 2, with 18 bases in between. Germline CDR1 reads SNHLY; CDR2 reads FYNNEI. For the CDR3, the DNA is TGTGCCAGCAGTCTCGACGGCGGAATCCCCAACACTGAAGCTTTCTTT. As protein: CASSLDGGIPNTEAFF.

This clone was observed a single time. V usage is TRBV20-1 and J usage is TRBJ1-1, with D possibly matching TRBD1 (6 bases). The CDR3 covers 11 residues. V was cut by 5 bases and J by 8 bases, with 12 bases left in between. From germline, CDR1 is DFQATT and CDR2 SNEGSKA (reference sequence). In nucleotides, the CDR3 is TGCAGTGCTGGAAGAGGACAGGAAGCTTTCTTT. The encoded protein is CSAGRGQEAFF.

V is TRBV5-1 and J is TRBJ1-1, with 10 bases aligning to TRBD1. There are 15 residues in the CDR3. V shed 4 bases and J 4 bases; nucleotides not matched to a gene: 7. The germline V gene has CDR1 SGHRS and CDR2 YFSETQ. The CDR3 region has the DNA TGCGCCAGCAGCACCAGACAGGGGGCAAGCACTGAAGCTTTCTTT. It translates to CASSTRQGASTEAFF.

This chain links TRBV19 with TRBJ2-2; D gene ambiguous. Per germline, CDR1 LNHDA and CDR2 SQIVND (reference sequence). This CDR3 is built from 14 residues. V shed 5 bases and J shed 8 bases, with 15 bases lying between them. The CDR3 region is CASSPFVESGELFF. DNA for the CDR3: TGTGCCAGTAGTCCCTTCGTTGAGTCGGGGGAGCTGTTTTTT. Together with reference TRBV19 and TRBJ2-2, the CDR3 gives the full variable domain: DGGITQSPKYLFRKEGQNVTLSCEQNLNHDAMYWYRQDPGQGLRLIYYSQIVNDFQKGDIAEGYSVSREKKESFPLTVTSAQKNPTAFYLCASSPFVESGELFFGEGSRLTVL.